Listed here are 2 T cell receptor beta chains from one sample, sequenced in a study of OX40 agonist ivuxolimab in advanced cancers. Only in-frame clones appear in the TCRdb table, and some are missing; sequencing was by immunoSEQ multiplex PCR. Of approximately 19,000 clones detected, roughly 85% appear once; the ten largest clones hold 62%. Sequenced material: CD4+ or CD8+ T cells sorted from blood, taken in a trial of the OX40 agonist ivuxolimab. The receptors come from an adult with an advanced solid tumor such as melanoma, head and neck, liver or kidney cancer.

This sequence joins TRBV29-1 and TRBJ2-3, with 7 bases that match TRBD2. CDR1 is SQVTM and CDR2 is ANQGSEA in the germline V gene. The CDR3 runs to 13 residues. V dropped 7 bases and J dropped 4; count of bases not matched to a gene: 8. The CDR3 nucleotides read TGCAGCGCTAGCGGTTCTGTCTCAGATACGCAGTATTTT. Translated: CSASGSVSDTQYF.

This chain links TRBV19 with TRBJ1-1, with a possible D match to TRBD1 (6 bases). Germline CDR1 reads LNHDA; CDR2 reads SQIVND (reference sequence). The CDR3 has 17 residues. The ends were cut back, 7 bases at V and 2 bases at J, with 23 bases in the middle. As DNA, the CDR3 is TGTGCCAGTATAGGGGGACAAGGTCAGCGTCCTAACACTGAAGCTTTCTTT. Amino acids: CASIGGQGQRPNTEAFF.